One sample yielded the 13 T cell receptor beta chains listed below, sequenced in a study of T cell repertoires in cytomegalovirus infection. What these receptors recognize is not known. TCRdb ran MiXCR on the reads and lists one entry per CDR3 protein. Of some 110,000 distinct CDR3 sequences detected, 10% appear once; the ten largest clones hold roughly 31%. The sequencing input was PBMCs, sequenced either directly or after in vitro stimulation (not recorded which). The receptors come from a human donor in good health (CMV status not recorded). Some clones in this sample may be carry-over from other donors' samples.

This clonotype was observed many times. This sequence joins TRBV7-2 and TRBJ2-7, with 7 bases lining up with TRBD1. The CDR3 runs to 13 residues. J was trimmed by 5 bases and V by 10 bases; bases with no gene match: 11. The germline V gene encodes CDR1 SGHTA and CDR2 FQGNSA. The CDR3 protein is CAKAGGQGDEQYF. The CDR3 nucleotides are TGTGCCAAAGCAGGGGGTCAGGGGGACGAGCAGTACTTC.

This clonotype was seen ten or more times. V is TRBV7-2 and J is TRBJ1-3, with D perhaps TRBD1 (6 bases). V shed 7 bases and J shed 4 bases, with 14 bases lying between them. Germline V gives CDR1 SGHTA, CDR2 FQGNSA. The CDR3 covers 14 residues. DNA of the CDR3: TGTGCCAGCACCAGAACAGGGTTCGGAAACACCATATATTTT. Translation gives CASTRTGFGNTIYF.

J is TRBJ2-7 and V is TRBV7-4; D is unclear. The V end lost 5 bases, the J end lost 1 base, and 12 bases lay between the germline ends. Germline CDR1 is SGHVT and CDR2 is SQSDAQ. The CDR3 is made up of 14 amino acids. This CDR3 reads CASSPNWVSYEQYF. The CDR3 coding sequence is TGTGCCAGCAGCCCCAACTGGGTATCCTACGAGCAGTACTTC. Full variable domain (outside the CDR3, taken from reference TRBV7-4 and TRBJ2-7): GAGVSQSPRYKVAKRGRDVALRCDSISGHVTLYWYRQTLGQGSEVLTYSQSDAQRDKSGRPSGRFSAERPERSVSTLKIQRTEQGDSAVYLCASSPNWVSYEQYFGPGTRLTVT.

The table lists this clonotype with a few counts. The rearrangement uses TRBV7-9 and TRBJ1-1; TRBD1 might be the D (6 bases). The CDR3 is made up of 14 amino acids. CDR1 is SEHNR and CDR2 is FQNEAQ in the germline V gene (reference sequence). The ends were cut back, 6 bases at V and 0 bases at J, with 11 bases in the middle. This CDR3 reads CASRREGVNTEAFF. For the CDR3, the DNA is TGTGCCAGCAGACGAGAGGGGGTGAACACTGAAGCTTTCTTT.

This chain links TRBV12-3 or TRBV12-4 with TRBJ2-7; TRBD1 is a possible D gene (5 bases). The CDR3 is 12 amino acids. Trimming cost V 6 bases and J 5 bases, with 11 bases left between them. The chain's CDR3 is CASSQGSHEQYV. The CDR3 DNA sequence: TGTGCCAGCAGCCAGGGATCCCACGAGCAGTACGTC.

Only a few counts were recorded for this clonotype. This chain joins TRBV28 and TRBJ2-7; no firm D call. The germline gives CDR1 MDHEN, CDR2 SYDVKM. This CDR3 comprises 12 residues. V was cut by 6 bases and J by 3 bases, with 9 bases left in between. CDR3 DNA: TGTGCCAGCAGGGACGTAGGCTACGAGCAGTACTTC. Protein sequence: CASRDVGYEQYF.

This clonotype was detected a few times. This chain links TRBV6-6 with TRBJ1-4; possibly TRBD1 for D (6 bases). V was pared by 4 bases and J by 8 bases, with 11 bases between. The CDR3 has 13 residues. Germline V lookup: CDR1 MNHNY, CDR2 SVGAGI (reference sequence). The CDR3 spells CASSSQQGEKLFF. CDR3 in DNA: TGTGCCAGCAGTTCACAGCAGGGGGAAAAACTGTTTTTT.

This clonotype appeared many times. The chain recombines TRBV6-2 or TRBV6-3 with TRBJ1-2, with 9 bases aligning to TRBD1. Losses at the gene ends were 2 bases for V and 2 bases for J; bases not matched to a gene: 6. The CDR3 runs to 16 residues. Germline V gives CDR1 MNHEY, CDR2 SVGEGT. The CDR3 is CASSYPRGTGNYGYTF. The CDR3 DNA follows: TGTGCCAGCAGTTACCCGCGTGGGACAGGGAACTATGGCTACACCTTC.

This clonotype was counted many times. CDR3 amino acids: CASRQGSQPQHF. CDR3 nucleotide sequence: TGTGCCAGCAGGCAGGGGAGCCAGCCCCAGCATTTT. The rearrangement links TRBV28 to TRBJ1-5; TRBD1 is a possible D gene (6 bases). Germline CDR1 reads MDHEN; CDR2 reads SYDVKM. Trimming removed 6 bases from V and 7 bases from J, with 10 bases in between. The CDR3 consists of 12 residues.

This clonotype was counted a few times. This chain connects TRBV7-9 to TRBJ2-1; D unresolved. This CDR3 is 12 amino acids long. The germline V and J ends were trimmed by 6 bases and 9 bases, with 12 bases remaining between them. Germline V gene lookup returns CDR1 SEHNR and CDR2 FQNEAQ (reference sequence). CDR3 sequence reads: CASSSNRFEQFF. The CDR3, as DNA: TGTGCCAGCAGTTCTAATCGGTTTGAGCAGTTCTTC.

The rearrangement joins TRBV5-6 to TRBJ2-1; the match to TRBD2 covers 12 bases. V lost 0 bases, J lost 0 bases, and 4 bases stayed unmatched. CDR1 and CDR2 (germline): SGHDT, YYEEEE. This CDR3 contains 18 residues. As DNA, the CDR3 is TGTGCCAGCAGCTTGGGGACTAGCGGGGCAAGCTCCTACAATGAGCAGTTCTTC. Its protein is CASSLGTSGASSYNEQFF. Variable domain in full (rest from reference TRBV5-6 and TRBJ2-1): DAGVTQSPTHLIKTRGQQVTLRCSPKSGHDTVSWYQQALGQGPQFIFQYYEEEERQRGNFPDRFSGHQFPNYSSELNVNALLLGDSALYLCASSLGTSGASSYNEQFFGPGTRLTVL.

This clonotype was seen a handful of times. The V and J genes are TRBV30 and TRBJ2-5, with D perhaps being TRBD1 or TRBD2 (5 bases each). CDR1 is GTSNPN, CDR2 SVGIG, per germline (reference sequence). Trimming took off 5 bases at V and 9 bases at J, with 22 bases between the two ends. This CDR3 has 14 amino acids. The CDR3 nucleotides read TGTGCCTGGTCTTTTGGGGGTACACTCGTCGCCCAGTACTTC. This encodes CAWSFGGTLVAQYF.

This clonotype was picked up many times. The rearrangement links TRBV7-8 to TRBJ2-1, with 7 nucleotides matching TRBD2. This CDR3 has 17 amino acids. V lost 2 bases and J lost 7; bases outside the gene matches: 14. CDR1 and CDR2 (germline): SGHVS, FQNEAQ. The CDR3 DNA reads TGTGCCAGCAGCTTAATTCCTGTTTGGCTAGCGGAGAATGAGCAGTTCTTC. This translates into CASSLIPVWLAENEQFF.